This T cell receptor (beta chain) was observed in a study of T-cell reconstitution after alpha-beta-depleted transplantation in children. This clonotype has at least ten counts. Construction of the TCRbeta library involved unique molecular identifiers. A single record per CDR3 protein comes from TCRdb applying MiXCR to the PCR reads. Among roughly 610,000 distinct CDR3 sequences listed, roughly 10% were seen once. J gave up 7 bases and V 4 bases, and 4 bases lay outside the gene matches. CDR1 is LGHNA, CDR2 YSLEER, per germline. The CDR3 has 14 residues. The chain uses TRBV4-3 and TRBJ2-1; 10 bases are shared with TRBD2. The sample consisted of PBMCs from the stem cell graft donor, taken from the stem cell graft. The sequence came from a human donor who donated a stem cell graft to a child with acute myeloid leukemia. CDR3 in DNA: TGCGCCAGCAGCCGACTAGCGGGTAAGAATGAGCAGTTCTTC. Amino acids: CASSRLAGKNEQFF.